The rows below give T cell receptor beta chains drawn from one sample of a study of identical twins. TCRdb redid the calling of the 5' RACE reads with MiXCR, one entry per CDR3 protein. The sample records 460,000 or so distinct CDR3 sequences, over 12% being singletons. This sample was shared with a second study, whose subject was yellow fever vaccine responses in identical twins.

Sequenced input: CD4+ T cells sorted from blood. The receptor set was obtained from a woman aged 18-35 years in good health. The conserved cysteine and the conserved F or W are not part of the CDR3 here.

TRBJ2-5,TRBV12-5,ASGLGRETQY
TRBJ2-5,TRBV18,ASSPRYQAETQY
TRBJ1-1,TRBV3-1,ASSHLGENTEAF
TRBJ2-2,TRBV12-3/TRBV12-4,ASRLPNKNTGELF
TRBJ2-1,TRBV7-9,ASSLETGGPSEQF
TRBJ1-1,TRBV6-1,ASRSPRDGNTEAF
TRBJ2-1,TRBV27,ASSSSGGGDEQF
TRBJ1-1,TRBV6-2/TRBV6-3,ASSYFISTEAF
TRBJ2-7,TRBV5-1,ASNTGQGGSYEQY
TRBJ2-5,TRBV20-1,SATGGSGGGETQY
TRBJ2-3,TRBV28,ASSLNYYTDTQY
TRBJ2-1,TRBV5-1,ASSLAARGRTYNEQF
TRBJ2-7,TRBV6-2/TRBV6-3,ASNIAGGSYEQY
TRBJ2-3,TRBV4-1,ASSQLTSGGTDTQY
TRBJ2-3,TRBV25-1,ASSELGQHTQY
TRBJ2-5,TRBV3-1,ASSLRTSKETQY
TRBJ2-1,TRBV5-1,ASSRLAGAYNEQF
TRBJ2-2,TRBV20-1,SARVQGSGELF
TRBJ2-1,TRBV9,ASSVGGDTRSHEQF
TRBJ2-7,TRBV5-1,ASSLRGDSYEQY
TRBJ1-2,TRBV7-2,ASKLSSTDGGYGYT
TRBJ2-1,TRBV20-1,SVKSGGYNEQF